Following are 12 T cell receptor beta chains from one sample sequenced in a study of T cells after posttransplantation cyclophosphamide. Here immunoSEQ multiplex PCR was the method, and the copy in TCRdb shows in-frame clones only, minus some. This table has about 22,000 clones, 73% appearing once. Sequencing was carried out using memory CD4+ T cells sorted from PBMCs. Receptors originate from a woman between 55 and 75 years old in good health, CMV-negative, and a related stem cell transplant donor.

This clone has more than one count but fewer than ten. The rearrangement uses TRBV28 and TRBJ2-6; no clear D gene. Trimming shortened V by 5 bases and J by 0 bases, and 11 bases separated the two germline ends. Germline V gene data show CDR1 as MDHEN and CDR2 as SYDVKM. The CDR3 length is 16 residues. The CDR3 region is CASSPRLPSGANVLTF. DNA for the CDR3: TGTGCCAGCAGTCCCAGACTGCCCTCTGGGGCCAACGTCCTGACTTTC.

The CDR3 region has the DNA TGTGCCAGCAGGCGGACTAGCACAACAGATACGCAGTATTTT. Its protein product is CASRRTSTTDTQYF. The chain has TRBV6-5 and TRBJ2-3, with 8 bases matching TRBD2. The length of the CDR3 is 14 residues. The germline CDR1 and CDR2 sequences are MNHEY and SVGAGI. After removal of 6 bases from V and 3 bases from J, the junction contained 5 bases not matched to a gene.

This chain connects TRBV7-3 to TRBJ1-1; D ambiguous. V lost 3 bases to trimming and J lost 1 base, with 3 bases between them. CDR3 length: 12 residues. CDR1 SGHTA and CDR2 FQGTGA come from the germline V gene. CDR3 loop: CASSFQNTEAFF. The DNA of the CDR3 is TGTGCCAGCAGCTTCCAGAACACTGAAGCTTTCTTT.

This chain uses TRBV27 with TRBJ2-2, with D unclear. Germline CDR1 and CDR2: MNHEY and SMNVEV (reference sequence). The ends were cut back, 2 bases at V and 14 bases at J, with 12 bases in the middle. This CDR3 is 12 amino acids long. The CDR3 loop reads CASSLPNRFLFF. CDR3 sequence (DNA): TGTGCCAGCAGTTTACCGAACAGATTCCTGTTTTTT.

The CDR3 coding sequence is TGCGCCAGCAGGGACCAGGGGGTTGGGTCCTATAATTCACCCCTCCACTTT. This encodes CASRDQGVGSYNSPLHF. V gene TRBV10-1 combines with J gene TRBJ1-6; TRBD1 agrees at 7 bases. V was pared by 6 bases and J by 1 base, with 9 bases of the junction left unmatched. Germline assignment: CDR1 WNHNN and CDR2 SYGVQD (reference sequence). The CDR3 spans 17 residues.

The chain's CDR3 is CASSQVGASGGTDTQYF. CDR3 in DNA: TGTGCCAGCAGCCAAGTGGGGGCTAGTGGGGGTACAGATACGCAGTATTTT. This chain links TRBV4-2 with TRBJ2-3; D possibly corresponds to TRBD1 (6 bases). The germline V gene encodes CDR1 LGHNA and CDR2 YNFKEQ. V shed 1 base and J shed 3 bases, with 17 bases lying between them. The CDR3 extends over 17 amino acids.

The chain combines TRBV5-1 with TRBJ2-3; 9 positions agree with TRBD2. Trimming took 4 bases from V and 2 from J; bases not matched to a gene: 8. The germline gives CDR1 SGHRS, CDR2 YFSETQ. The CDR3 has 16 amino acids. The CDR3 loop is CASSLFLAGVTDTQYF. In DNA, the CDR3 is TGCGCCAGCAGCCTGTTTTTAGCGGGGGTCACAGATACGCAGTATTTT.

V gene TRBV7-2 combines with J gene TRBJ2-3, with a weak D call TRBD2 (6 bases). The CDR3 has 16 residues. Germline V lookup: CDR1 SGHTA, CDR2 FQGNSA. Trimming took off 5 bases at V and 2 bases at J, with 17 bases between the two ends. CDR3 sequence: CASSVNPGGVTDTQYF. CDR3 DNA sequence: TGTGCCAGCAGCGTAAACCCGGGCGGGGTCACAGATACGCAGTATTTT.

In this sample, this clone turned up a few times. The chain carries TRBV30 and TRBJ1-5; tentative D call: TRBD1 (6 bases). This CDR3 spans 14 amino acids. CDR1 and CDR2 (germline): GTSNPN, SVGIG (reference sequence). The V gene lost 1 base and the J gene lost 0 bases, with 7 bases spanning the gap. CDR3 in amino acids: CAWSEGVSNQPQHF. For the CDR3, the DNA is TGTGCCTGGAGTGAGGGGGTTAGCAATCAGCCCCAGCATTTT.

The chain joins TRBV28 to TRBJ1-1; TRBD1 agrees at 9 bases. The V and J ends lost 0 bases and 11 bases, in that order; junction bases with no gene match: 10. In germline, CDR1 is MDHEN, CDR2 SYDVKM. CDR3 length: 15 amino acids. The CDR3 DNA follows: TGTGCCAGCAGTTTATGGGGGACAGGGAATACGGCGGCTTTCTTT. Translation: CASSLWGTGNTAAFF.

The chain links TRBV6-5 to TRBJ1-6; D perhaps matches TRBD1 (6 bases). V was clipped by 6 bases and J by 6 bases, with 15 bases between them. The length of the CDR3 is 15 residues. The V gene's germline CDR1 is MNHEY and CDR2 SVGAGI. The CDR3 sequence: CASRVGGGINSPLHF. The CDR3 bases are TGTGCCAGCAGGGTTGGGGGGGGCATTAATTCACCCCTCCACTTT.

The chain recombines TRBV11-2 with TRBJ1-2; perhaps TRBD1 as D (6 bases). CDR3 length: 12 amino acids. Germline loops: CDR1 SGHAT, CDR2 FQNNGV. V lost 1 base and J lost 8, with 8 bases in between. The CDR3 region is CASSLGGGGYTF. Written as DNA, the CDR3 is TGTGCCAGCAGCTTAGGAGGGGGAGGCTACACCTTC.